The entry that follows covers one T cell receptor beta chain sequence. Its antigen is unknown. These data originate in a study of PD-1 blockade in classical Hodgkin lymphoma. About the study: Patients were dosed intravenously with nivolumab at 3 mg/kg every 2 weeks. Regarding the study as a whole: Initiation of nivolumab under 1 year after ASCT led to exclusion of patients.

Each patient relapsed following autologous stem cell transplantation, and prior brentuximab vedotin exposure differed. Reported best responses ranged across complete response, partial response or progressive disease. From germline, CDR1 is SEHNR and CDR2 FQNEAQ (reference sequence). Trimming cost V 1 base and J 5 bases; bases outside gene matches: 6. The CDR3 runs 15 residues. The method was immunoSEQ multiplex PCR; TCRdb's version includes in-frame clones alone and lacks a portion of them. The repertoire includes over 20,000 clones, around 80% of them detected once, and about 41% sits in the top ten.

The source was peripheral blood mononuclear cells (PBMCs), collected before the second cycle of nivolumab. The clonotype comes from a human donor with classical Hodgkin lymphoma. V and J are TRBV7-9 and TRBJ2-3; 7 nucleotides align to TRBD1. CDR3 bases: TGTGCCAGCAGCTTAGATGGGACAGTACTAGATACGCAGTATTTT. Its translation is CASSLDGTVLDTQYF.